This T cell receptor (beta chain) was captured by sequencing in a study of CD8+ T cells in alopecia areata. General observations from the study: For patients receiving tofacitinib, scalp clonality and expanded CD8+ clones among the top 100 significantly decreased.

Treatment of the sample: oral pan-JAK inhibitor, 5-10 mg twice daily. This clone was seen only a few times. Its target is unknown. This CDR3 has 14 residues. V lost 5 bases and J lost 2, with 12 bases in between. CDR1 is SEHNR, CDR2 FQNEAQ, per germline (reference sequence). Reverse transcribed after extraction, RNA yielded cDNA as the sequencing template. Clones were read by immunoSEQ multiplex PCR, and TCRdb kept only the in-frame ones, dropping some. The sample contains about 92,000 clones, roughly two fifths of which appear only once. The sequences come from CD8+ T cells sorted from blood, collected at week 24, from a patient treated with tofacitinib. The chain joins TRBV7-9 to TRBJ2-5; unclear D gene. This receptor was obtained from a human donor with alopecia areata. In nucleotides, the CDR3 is TGTGCCAGCAGCCCCCAAAGGCCGCAAGAGACCCAGTACTTC. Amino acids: CASSPQRPQETQYF.